This T cell receptor (beta chain) emerged from a study of blood T cell repertoires in COVID-19. The data were produced by immunoSEQ multiplex PCR, yet TCRdb's version contains in-frame clones alone and is incomplete. Here the sample spans about 200,000 clones, about 83% being singletons. The CDR3 consists of 20 residues. The chain combines TRBV21-1 with TRBJ2-1; the D call TRBD2 from the table was never checked on the DNA. TRBV21-1 is an annotated pseudogene. The source is a woman aged 50 to 60 with active or convalescent COVID-19. The source material was peripheral blood. In DNA, the CDR3 is TGTGCCAGCAGCTTACTCGCCCCCGTTACTAGCGGGAGCCTTTACAATGAGCAGTTCTTC. It specifies CASSLLAPVTSGSLYNEQFF.